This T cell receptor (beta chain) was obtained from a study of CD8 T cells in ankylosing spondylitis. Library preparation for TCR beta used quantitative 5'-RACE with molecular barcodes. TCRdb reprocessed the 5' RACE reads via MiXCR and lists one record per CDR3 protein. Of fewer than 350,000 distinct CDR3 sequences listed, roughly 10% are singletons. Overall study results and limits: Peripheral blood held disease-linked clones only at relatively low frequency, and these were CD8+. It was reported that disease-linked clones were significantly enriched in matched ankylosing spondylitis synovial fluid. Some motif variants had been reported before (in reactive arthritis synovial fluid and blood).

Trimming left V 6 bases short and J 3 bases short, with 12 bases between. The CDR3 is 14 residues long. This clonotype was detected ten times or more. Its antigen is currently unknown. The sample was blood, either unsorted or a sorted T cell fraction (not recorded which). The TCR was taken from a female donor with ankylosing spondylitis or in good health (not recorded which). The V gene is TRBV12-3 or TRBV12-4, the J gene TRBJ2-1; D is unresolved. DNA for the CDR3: TGTGCCAGCAGGACACTCGCTGGCTACAATGAGCAGTTCTTC. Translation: CASRTLAGYNEQFF.